A selection of T cell receptor beta chains follows, all from one sample in a study of a mutant IDH1 vaccine in newly diagnosed glioma. Method: immunoSEQ multiplex PCR; TCRdb's copy keeps in-frame clones and lacks some. The data contain around 65,000 clones, 80% to 85% of them singletons. These receptors have no identified antigens. This specimen consisted of PBMCs, obtained from a glioma patient whose treatment included an IDH1 peptide vaccine. These receptors came from a man aged 25 to 40 with glioma. Each CDR3 is given with its conserved first and last residue.

V	J	length	CDR3
TRBV6-4	TRBJ1-1	13	CASTAEENTEAFF
TRBV2	TRBJ2-4	17	CASSESGPMLAKNIQYF
TRBV13	TRBJ1-1	15	CASSPRAGAYTEAFF
TRBV18	TRBJ2-7	15	CASSPPGRGTYEQYF
TRBV6-6	TRBJ1-1	16	CASNPRASFMNTEAFF
TRBV5-1	TRBJ2-7	13	CASSLAETYEQYF
TRBV21-1	TRBJ2-7	16	CASSKEAGPSPYEQYF
TRBV7-9	TRBJ1-2	13	CASSLDRGDGYTF
TRBV5-1	TRBJ2-2	12	CASSLKTGELFF
TRBV5-1	TRBJ2-2	15	CASSYGGTNTGELFF